The rows below give T cell receptor beta chains drawn from one sample of a study of T-cell memory formation after mild COVID-19. TCRdb fed the 5' RACE reads into MiXCR, producing one record per CDR3 protein. There are 250,000 to 350,000 distinct CDR3 sequences in the sample; 13% to 15% occur only once, and under 25% lies in the top ten. Sequencing was done on a sample of PBMCs or a T cell subset sorted from them (not recorded which). Receptor source: a man younger than 35 who had mild COVID-19 (a few samples of this study predate the infection). Cell type and time point are not known. Both conserved end residues are part of each CDR3.

>TRBJ1-4|TRBV7-9
CASSLGQLGGGLFF
>TRBJ2-7|TRBV2
CASSGGGADEQYF
>TRBJ2-5|TRBV5-1
CASSWDGQETQYF
>TRBJ1-5|TRBV24-1
CATSDSDSANQPQHF
>TRBJ1-6|TRBV5-1
CASSLKTGTYNSPLHF
>TRBJ1-5|TRBV6-2/TRBV6-3
CASSYSETNYQPQHF
>TRBJ2-3|TRBV2
CASFVGTGTDTQYF
>TRBJ1-2|TRBV7-2
CASSPRGQLGYTF
>TRBJ1-2|TRBV20-1
CSARDRGYGYTF
>TRBJ1-2|TRBV29-1
CSVEGRQYGYTF
>TRBJ2-1|TRBV20-1
CSAQGSDEQFF
>TRBJ2-3|TRBV5-1
CASSTGEGPDTQYF
>TRBJ1-6|TRBV4-3
CASSQEWAVYNSPLHF
>TRBJ2-2|TRBV4-2
CASSRPRTSGSQSGELFF
>TRBJ2-7|TRBV6-2/TRBV6-3
CASSPSGTYEQYF
>TRBJ1-2|TRBV20-1
CSASKGFGYTF
>TRBJ1-5|TRBV4-1
CASSHSGTGLRNQPQHF
>TRBJ2-6|TRBV5-1
CASSLAGLLWANVLTF
>TRBJ2-2|TRBV12-3/TRBV12-4
CASTHSSGAGELFF
>TRBJ2-3|TRBV11-1
CASSFQSGDTDTQYF
>TRBJ1-6|TRBV6-5
CASSRLARGRSPLHF
>TRBJ1-2|TRBV20-1
CSAYGEVRGGYTF
>TRBJ1-2|TRBV11-2
CASSLDPGQPYGYTF
>TRBJ2-1|TRBV20-1
CSARKGDWSNEQFF
>TRBJ2-2|TRBV7-3
CASSIRTVANTGELFF
>TRBJ2-5|TRBV18
CATQRDRQETQYF
>TRBJ2-3|TRBV9
CASSVEPSGLDTQYF